The T cell receptor beta chain described here comes from a study of beta chain features in type 1 diabetes. On the study more broadly: Examination spanned 90 million to 140 million sorted cells from all samples. Study findings and constraints: Insertions at VDJ junctions were less frequent in type 1 diabetes patients. These patients also deleted more nucleotides at the same junctions.

The ends lost 2 bases at V and 4 bases at J; junction bases unmatched: 8. Germline CDR1 and CDR2: MNHEY and SVGAGI. The CDR3 is made up of 16 amino acids. The table lists this clone with a count of one. Its target is unknown. Sequenced material consisted of expressed TCRB transcripts (all of the isolated RNA was reverse transcribed). Assay used: immunoSEQ multiplex PCR; TCRdb lists only in-frame clones, some missing. The sample yields around 58,000 clones, about 55% seen once. The receptor was derived from a woman aged 18-29 years in good health. Sequenced material: Tregs from blood. This chain uses TRBV6-5 with TRBJ2-7; 10 bases are a match to TRBD2. The CDR3 spells CASSYRQAGGPYEQYF. Written as DNA, the CDR3 is TGTGCCAGCAGTTACCGTCAAGCGGGAGGGCCTTACGAGCAGTACTTC.